This T cell receptor beta chain was retrieved from a study of cytomegalovirus exposure and HLA in healthy donors. General observations from the study: When a later analysis compared HLA-associated TCR beta chains with equally common others, the HLA-associated chains turned out to be more clonally expanded and to have lower generation probabilities. Sequencing likely produced, as an artifact, a cluster of highly shared sequence variants.

To note about this clone: As yet, its antigen is unknown.

The PCR made use of 60 Vbeta and 13 Jbeta primers. Generated by immunoSEQ multiplex PCR, the TCRdb table keeps only in-frame clones and is missing some. The sample yields approximately 110,000 clones, about 83% seen once. CDR1 and CDR2 (germline): MNHNS, SASEGT. The V end lost 8 bases, the J end lost 4 bases, and 15 bases lay between the germline ends. This CDR3 is built from 14 residues. This sequence joins TRBV6-1 and TRBJ2-1, with a tentative D call TRBD2 (5 bases). Sequenced sample: PBMCs. This sequence was found in a man between 18 and 35 years old in good health and CMV-seronegative. The CDR3 sequence is CASRTAGDYNEQFF. Here the CDR3 DNA reads TGTGCCAGCCGCACCGCGGGCGATTACAATGAGCAGTTCTTC.